What follows describes a single TCR beta chain. Sorting with CD45RO/CCR7/CD25/CD127/CD95/CD27 yielded naive, central memory, regulatory and stem-like memory CD4+ cells. This entry is derived from a study of beta chain features in type 1 diabetes. Unmatched junction bases numbered 12, after V lost 6 bases and J lost 4 bases. Germline CDR1 is MNHEY and CDR2 is SMNVEV (reference sequence). The CDR3 contains 16 residues. Expressed TCRB transcripts got sequenced, as all isolated RNA was reverse transcribed. Only in-frame clones appear in the TCRdb table, and some are missing; sequencing was by immunoSEQ multiplex PCR. The table records about 130,000 clones, about 10% of them present only once.

The J gene is TRBJ1-2, the V gene TRBV27, with 9 bases that match TRBD1. Sequenced: central memory CD4+ T cells from blood. The TCR originated in a man between 18 and 29 years old in good health. CDR3 loop: CASRVGTGKDLYGYTF. CDR3 DNA: TGTGCCAGCAGGGTGGGGACAGGGAAAGATCTCTATGGCTACACCTTC.